The clone carrying this TCR beta chain has just a few counts. The target antigen is unknown. This sample is part of a study of blood T cells in healthy people across ages. Study observations and caveats: Across samples, TCR beta diversity tracked strongly with naive T cell percentage. TCR beta diversity per million T cells fell roughly linearly with age. Long-lived donors carried more naive CD4+ cells and greater diversity than aged donors. Researchers judged that diversity estimates from one million T cells fell short of true values.

A second PCR, run for roughly 7 to 12 cycles, used a sample-barcoded 5' primer plus a J-beta primer mix. TCRdb independently ran MiXCR on the 5' RACE reads; one entry per CDR3 protein. Here the sample spans approximately 880,000 distinct CDR3 sequences, about 44% being singletons. The receptor was derived from a man aged 25-45 years in good health. The sequenced material came from blood.

The CDR3 sequence: CSVTGGLNTGELFF. DNA of the CDR3: TGCAGCGTTACAGGGGGCCTGAACACCGGGGAGCTGTTTTTT. The chain uses TRBV29-1 and TRBJ2-2, with 9 bases aligning to TRBD1. This CDR3 is built from 14 residues. The J segment lost 1 base and the V segment lost 5 bases, leaving 2 bases of the junction unmatched. From germline, CDR1 is SQVTM and CDR2 ANQGSEA.